This is a list of T cell receptor beta chains from one sample in a study of blood T cells in healthy people across ages. TCRdb used MiXCR to reprocess the 5' RACE reads, holding one entry per CDR3 protein. Of 730,000 or so distinct CDR3 sequences listed, approximately 43% were seen once; the top ten hold roughly 19%. The specimen sequenced was blood. These receptors were obtained from a woman aged 55-69 years in good health. Each CDR3 is given with its conserved first and last residue. A D gene is named only where the DNA matches it firmly. The size entry is marked missing in some rows and otherwise reads once, few, many or a size class.

size	D	J	V	CDR3	DNA
few	TRBD1	TRBJ2-4	TRBV7-2	CASSRDRGLGKNIQYF	TGTGCCAGCAGCCGGGACAGGGGTTTAGGCAAAAACATTCAGTACTTC
few	TRBD1	TRBJ1-5	TRBV20-1	CSAHFTGTGLSNQPQHF	TGCAGTGCTCACTTCACCGGGACAGGACTTAGCAATCAGCCCCAGCATTTT
-	TRBD1	TRBJ1-6	TRBV12-3/TRBV12-4	CASSLGTGLYSPLHF	TGTGCCAGCAGCCTTGGGACAGGGCTATATTCACCCCTCCACTTT
-	TRBD2	TRBJ2-1	TRBV5-1	CASSQTSGSSGYNEQFF	TGCGCCAGCAGCCAGACTAGCGGGAGCTCGGGTTACAATGAGCAGTTCTTC
-	-	TRBJ2-3	TRBV20-1	CSAREGKSNTDTQYF	TGCAGTGCTAGGGAGGGAAAAAGCAACACAGATACGCAGTATTTT
-	TRBD1	TRBJ2-1	TRBV3-1	CASSLQTGGYNEQFF	TGTGCCAGCAGCCTCCAGACAGGGGGCTACAATGAGCAGTTCTTC
-	-	TRBJ1-1	TRBV29-1	CSVGGLNTEAFF	TGCAGCGTGGGGGGATTGAACACTGAAGCTTTCTTT
-	-	TRBJ1-1	TRBV10-3	CAISDTNTEAFF	TGTGCCATCAGTGACACGAACACTGAAGCTTTCTTT
few	-	TRBJ2-1	TRBV6-5	CASGGPNEQFF	TGTGCCAGCGGGGGGCCCAATGAGCAGTTCTTC
-	-	TRBJ2-1	TRBV3-1	CASSPRDQDEQFF	TGTGCCAGCAGCCCTAGGGATCAGGATGAGCAGTTCTTC
many	-	TRBJ1-2	TRBV20-1	CSASEGGYGYTF	TGCAGTGCTAGTGAAGGAGGCTATGGCTACACCTTC
-	-	TRBJ2-1	TRBV7-9	CASSLGRIQRPGDSEQFF	TGTGCCAGCAGCTTAGGAAGGATTCAGCGGCCGGGCGACAGTGAGCAGTTCTTC
few	-	TRBJ2-3	TRBV11-2	CASSYGGGPWTDTQYF	TGTGCCAGCAGTTACGGCGGGGGCCCATGGACAGATACGCAGTATTTT
-	TRBD2	TRBJ2-1	TRBV7-2	CASSPGRAGGTEQFF	TGTGCCAGCAGCCCCGGGCGAGCGGGGGGGACTGAGCAGTTCTTC
many	-	TRBJ2-7	TRBV4-1	CASSQEGWTGFYEQYF	TGCGCCAGCAGCCAAGAGGGTTGGACGGGATTCTACGAGCAGTACTTC
-	TRBD1	TRBJ2-5	TRBV5-1	CASSPPSGQIQETQYF	TGCGCCAGCAGCCCGCCATCGGGACAGATACAAGAGACCCAGTACTTC
-	TRBD1	TRBJ2-3	TRBV4-2	CASSQGDRAEYF	TGTGCCAGCAGCCAAGGGGACAGGGCGGAGTATTTT
few	-	TRBJ2-3	TRBV7-2	CASSPYPLGGGTDTQYF	TGTGCCAGCAGCCCCTACCCTCTGGGGGGTGGGACAGATACGCAGTATTTT
once	-	TRBJ2-1	TRBV4-3	CASSQTGTDRYNEQFF	TGCGCCAGCAGCCAAACCGGGACCGACCGTTACAATGAGCAGTTCTTC
few	-	TRBJ1-1	TRBV20-1	CSAHGLRWNTEAFF	TGCAGTGCTCATGGACTTAGATGGAACACTGAAGCTTTCTTT
few	-	TRBJ2-1	TRBV9	CASSVFTPDEQFF	TGTGCCAGCAGCGTATTTACCCCAGATGAGCAGTTCTTC
-	-	TRBJ2-2	TRBV10-2	CASAVWGRAGELFF	TGCGCCAGCGCCGTCTGGGGGCGGGCCGGGGAGCTGTTTTTT
many	-	TRBJ2-3	TRBV29-1	CSVGVRRHTDTQYF	TGCAGCGTTGGGGTCAGGCGGCATACAGATACGCAGTATTTT
-	TRBD2	TRBJ2-1	TRBV29-1	CSVGSSGNEQFF	TGCAGCGTTGGCTCTAGCGGTAATGAGCAGTTCTTC
-	-	TRBJ2-5	TRBV20-1	CSASDGFAGATEETQYF	TGCAGTGCTTCAGATGGGTTTGCGGGGGCAACCGAAGAGACCCAGTACTTC
many	-	TRBJ2-1	TRBV10-2	CASSNSGGANNEQFF	TGCGCCAGCAGTAATTCTGGCGGGGCGAACAATGAGCAGTTCTTC
few	TRBD1	TRBJ2-3	TRBV3-1	CASTSGTGVGDTQYF	TGTGCCAGCACCTCCGGGACAGGGGTGGGAGATACGCAGTATTTT
-	-	TRBJ1-5	TRBV7-2	CASRERGANTNQPQHF	TGTGCCAGCAGGGAGAGGGGGGCAAATACCAATCAGCCCCAGCATTTT
many	-	TRBJ2-1	TRBV2	CASSGGGWSYNEQFF	TGTGCCAGCAGTGGAGGGGGATGGTCCTACAATGAGCAGTTCTTC
-	TRBD2	TRBJ2-5	TRBV28	CASSYSGTSPETQYF	TGTGCCAGCAGTTATTCCGGGACTAGCCCAGAGACCCAGTACTTC
few	-	TRBJ2-3	TRBV5-6	CASSLELAADTQYF	TGTGCCAGCAGCTTGGAACTAGCCGCAGATACGCAGTATTTT
-	TRBD1	TRBJ2-1	TRBV7-9	CASSPSGQRPRDEQFF	TGTGCCAGCAGCCCCTCGGGACAGAGACCGCGCGATGAGCAGTTCTTC
once	TRBD1	TRBJ2-7	TRBV30	CAWSATGISYEQYF	TGTGCCTGGAGTGCGACAGGGATCTCCTACGAGCAGTACTTC
-	-	TRBJ2-7	TRBV2	CASSAGPSYEQYF	TGTGCCAGCAGTGCAGGGCCCTCCTACGAGCAGTACTTC
-	TRBD2	TRBJ2-1	TRBV5-4	CASSLGAGASYNEQFF	TGTGCCAGCAGCTTGGGAGCGGGGGCATCCTACAATGAGCAGTTCTTC
few	-	TRBJ2-7	TRBV20-1	CSAIRQTYEQYF	TGCAGTGCTATCAGGCAGACCTACGAGCAGTACTTC
few	-	TRBJ1-1	TRBV7-9	CASSLSGGVSAFF	TGTGCCAGCAGCTTATCGGGGGGCGTATCAGCTTTCTTT
-	-	TRBJ1-2	TRBV10-3	CAISDERYGYTF	TGTGCCATCAGTGACGAACGTTATGGCTACACCTTC
-	-	TRBJ2-1	TRBV29-1	CSVAPTMSSYNEQFF	TGCAGCGTTGCCCCGACTATGAGCTCCTACAATGAGCAGTTCTTC
-	-	TRBJ1-4	TRBV4-2	CASSRPQDLNEKLFF	TGTGCCAGCAGCCGGCCACAGGACCTTAATGAAAAACTGTTTTTT
-	-	TRBJ1-5	TRBV7-9	CASSPGVSNQPQHF	TGTGCCAGCAGCCCAGGGGTTAGCAATCAGCCCCAGCATTTT
once	TRBD2	TRBJ2-5	TRBV20-1	CSARDGLAGGWQETQYF	TGCAGTGCTAGGGACGGACTAGCGGGGGGGTGGCAAGAGACCCAGTACTTC
-	-	TRBJ1-2	TRBV20-1	CSARDRTRVFGYTF	TGCAGTGCTAGAGATAGGACTAGGGTTTTTGGCTACACCTTC
-	TRBD2	TRBJ2-7	TRBV9	CASSLQTSGRYNEQYF	TGTGCCAGCAGCCTCCAGACTAGCGGGAGATACAACGAGCAGTACTTC
few	TRBD1	TRBJ2-5	TRBV7-2	CAITGGLQETQYF	TGTGCGATCACAGGGGGGCTGCAAGAGACCCAGTACTTC
-	TRBD1	TRBJ1-1	TRBV20-1	CSVGGRDSCEAFF	TGCAGTGTAGGGGGAAGGGACAGCTGTGAAGCTTTCTTT
-	TRBD1	TRBJ2-7	TRBV6-6	CASGLDRGGEQYF	TGTGCCAGCGGTTTGGACAGGGGGGGCGAGCAGTACTTC